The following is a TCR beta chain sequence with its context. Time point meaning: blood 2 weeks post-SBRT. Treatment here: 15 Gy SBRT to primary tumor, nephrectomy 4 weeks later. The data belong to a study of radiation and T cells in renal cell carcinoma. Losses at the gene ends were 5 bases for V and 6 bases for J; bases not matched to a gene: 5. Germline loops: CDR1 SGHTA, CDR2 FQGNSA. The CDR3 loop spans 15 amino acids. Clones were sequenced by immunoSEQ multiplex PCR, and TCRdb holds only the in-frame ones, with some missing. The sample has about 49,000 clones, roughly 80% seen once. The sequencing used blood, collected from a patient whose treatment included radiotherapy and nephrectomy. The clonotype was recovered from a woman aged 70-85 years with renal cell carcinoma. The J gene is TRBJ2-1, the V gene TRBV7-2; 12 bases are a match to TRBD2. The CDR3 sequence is CASSRLAGGGNEQFF. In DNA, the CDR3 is TGTGCCAGCAGCCGCCTAGCGGGGGGGGGCAATGAGCAGTTCTTC.